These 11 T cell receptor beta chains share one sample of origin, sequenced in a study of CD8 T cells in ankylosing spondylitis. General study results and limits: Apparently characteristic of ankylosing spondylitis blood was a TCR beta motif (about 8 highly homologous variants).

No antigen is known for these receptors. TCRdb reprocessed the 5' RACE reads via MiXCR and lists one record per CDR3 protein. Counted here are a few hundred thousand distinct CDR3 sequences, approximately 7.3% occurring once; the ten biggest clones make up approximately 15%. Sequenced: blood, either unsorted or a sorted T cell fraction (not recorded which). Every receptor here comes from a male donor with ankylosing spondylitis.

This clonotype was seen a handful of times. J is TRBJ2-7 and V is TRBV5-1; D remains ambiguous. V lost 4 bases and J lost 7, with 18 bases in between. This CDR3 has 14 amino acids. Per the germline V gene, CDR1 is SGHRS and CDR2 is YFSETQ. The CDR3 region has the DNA TGCGCCAGCAGCGTCACGGGCGGTCCCCGGGAGCAGTACTTC. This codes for CASSVTGGPREQYF.

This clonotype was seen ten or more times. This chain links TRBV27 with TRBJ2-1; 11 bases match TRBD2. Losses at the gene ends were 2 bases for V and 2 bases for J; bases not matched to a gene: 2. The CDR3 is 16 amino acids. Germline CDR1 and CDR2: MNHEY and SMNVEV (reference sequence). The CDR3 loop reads CASSLIAGGPYNEQFF. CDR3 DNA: TGTGCCAGCAGTTTAATAGCGGGGGGGCCCTACAATGAGCAGTTCTTC.

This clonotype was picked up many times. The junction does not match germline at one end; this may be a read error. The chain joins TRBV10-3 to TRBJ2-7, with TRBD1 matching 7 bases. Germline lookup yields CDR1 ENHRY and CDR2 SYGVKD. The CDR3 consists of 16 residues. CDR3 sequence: CAIREFRDRETYEQYF. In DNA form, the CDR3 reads TGTGCCATCAGAGAGTTTCGAGACAGGGAAACCTACGAGCAGTACTTC.

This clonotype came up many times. The CDR3 DNA reads as TGTGCCGCGAGGACTAGCGGGGGCAGGGAGCAGTTCTTC. Its translation is CAARTSGGREQFF. The rearrangement uses TRBV28 and TRBJ2-1; the match to TRBD2 covers 13 bases. Trimming cost V 11 bases and J 10 bases; bases outside gene matches: 8. This CDR3 region has 13 residues. Germline assignment: CDR1 MDHEN and CDR2 SYDVKM.

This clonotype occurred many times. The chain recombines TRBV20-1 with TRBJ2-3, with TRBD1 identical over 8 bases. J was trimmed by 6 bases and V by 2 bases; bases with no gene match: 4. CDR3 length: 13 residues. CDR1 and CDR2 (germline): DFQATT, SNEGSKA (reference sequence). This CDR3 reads CSARPQGADTQYF. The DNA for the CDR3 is TGCAGTGCTAGACCCCAGGGGGCCGATACGCAGTATTTT.

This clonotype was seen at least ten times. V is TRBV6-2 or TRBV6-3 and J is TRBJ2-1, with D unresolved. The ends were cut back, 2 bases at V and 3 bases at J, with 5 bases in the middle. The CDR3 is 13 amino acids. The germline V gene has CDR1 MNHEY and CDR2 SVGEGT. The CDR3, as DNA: TGTGCCAGCAGTTACGGTGTCTACAATGAGCAGTTCTTC. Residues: CASSYGVYNEQFF.

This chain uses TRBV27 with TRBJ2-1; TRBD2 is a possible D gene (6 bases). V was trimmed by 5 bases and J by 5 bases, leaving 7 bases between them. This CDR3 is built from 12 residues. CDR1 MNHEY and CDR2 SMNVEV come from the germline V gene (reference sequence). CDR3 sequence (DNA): TGTGCCAGCAGTGGGGAGGACAATGAGCAGTTCTTC. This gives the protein CASSGEDNEQFF.

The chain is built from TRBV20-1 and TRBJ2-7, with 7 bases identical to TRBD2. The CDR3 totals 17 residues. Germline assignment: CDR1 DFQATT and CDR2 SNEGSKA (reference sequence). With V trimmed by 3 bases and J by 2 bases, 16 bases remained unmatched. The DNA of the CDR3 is TGCAGTGCTAGTGGGCGAGTCGGGAGGTTCGCTACCTACGAGCAGTACTTC. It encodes CSASGRVGRFATYEQYF.

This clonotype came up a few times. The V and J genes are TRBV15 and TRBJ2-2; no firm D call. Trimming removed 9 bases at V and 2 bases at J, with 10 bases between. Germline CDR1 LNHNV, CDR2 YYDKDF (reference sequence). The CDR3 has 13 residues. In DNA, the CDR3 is TGTGCCACGTCGCCCCCCAACACCGGGGAGCTGTTTTTT. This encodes CATSPPNTGELFF.

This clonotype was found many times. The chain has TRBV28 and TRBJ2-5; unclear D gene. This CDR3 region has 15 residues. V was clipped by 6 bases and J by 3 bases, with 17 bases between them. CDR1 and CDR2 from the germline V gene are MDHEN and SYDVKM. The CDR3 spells CASSYISVGKETQYF. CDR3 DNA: TGTGCCAGCAGCTATATCAGTGTGGGAAAAGAGACCCAGTACTTC.

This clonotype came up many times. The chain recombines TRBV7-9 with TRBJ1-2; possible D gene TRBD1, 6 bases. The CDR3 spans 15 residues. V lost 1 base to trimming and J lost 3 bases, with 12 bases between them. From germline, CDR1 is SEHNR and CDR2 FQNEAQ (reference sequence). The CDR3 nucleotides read TGTGCCAGCAGCTTAGGGGACCAGGGGTACTATGGCTACACCTTC. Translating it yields CASSLGDQGYYGYTF.